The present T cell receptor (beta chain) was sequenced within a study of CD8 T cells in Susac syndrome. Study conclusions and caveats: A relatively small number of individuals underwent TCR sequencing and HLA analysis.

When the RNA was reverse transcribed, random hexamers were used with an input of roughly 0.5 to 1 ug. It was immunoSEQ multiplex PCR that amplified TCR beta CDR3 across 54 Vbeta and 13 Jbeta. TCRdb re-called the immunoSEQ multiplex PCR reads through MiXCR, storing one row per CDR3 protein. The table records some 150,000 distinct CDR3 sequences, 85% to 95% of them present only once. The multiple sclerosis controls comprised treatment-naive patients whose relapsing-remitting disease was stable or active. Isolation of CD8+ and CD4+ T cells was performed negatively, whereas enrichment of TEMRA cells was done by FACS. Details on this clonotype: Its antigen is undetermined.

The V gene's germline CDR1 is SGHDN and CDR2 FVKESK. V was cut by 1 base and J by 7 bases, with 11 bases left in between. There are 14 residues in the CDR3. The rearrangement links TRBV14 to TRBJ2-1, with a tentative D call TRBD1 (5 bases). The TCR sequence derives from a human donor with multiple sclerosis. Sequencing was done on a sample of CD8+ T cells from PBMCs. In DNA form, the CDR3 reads TGTGCCAGCAGCCAAGTGGCAGGGCGAAATGAGCAGTTCTTC. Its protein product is CASSQVAGRNEQFF.